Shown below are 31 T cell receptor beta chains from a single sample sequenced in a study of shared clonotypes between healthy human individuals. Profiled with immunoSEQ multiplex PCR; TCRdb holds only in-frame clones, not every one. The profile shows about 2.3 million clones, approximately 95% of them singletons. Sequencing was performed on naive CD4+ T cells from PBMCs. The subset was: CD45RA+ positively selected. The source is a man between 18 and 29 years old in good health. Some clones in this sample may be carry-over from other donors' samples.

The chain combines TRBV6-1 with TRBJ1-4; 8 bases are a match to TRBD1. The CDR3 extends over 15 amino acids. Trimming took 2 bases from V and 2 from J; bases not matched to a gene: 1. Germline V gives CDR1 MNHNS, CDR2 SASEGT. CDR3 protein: CASSETGGTNEKLFF. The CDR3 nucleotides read TGTGCCAGCAGTGAAACAGGGGGGACTAATGAAAAACTGTTTTTT.

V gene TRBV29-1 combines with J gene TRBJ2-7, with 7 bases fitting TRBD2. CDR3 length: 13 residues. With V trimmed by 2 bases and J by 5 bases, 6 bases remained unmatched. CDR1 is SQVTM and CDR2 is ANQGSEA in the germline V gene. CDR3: CSVERGRADEQYF. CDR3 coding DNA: TGCAGCGTTGAAAGAGGGAGGGCCGACGAGCAGTACTTC.

CDR3 in amino acids: CASSSQGALAKNIQYF. CDR3 in DNA: TGCGCCAGCAGCTCGCAGGGGGCCCTAGCCAAAAACATTCAGTACTTC. This chain joins TRBV5-1 and TRBJ2-4, with 8 nucleotides matching TRBD1. Germline V gene lookup returns CDR1 SGHRS and CDR2 YFSETQ. This CDR3 comprises 16 residues. The ends lost 3 bases at V and 0 bases at J; junction bases unmatched: 5.

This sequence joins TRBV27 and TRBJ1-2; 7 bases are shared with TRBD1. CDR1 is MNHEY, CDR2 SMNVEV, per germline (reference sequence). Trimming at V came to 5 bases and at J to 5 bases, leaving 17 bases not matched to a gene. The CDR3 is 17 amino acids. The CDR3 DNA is TGTGCCAGCAGTGCCGACGGGACTCCTAGGGGGCTATATGGCTACACCTTC. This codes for CASSADGTPRGLYGYTF.

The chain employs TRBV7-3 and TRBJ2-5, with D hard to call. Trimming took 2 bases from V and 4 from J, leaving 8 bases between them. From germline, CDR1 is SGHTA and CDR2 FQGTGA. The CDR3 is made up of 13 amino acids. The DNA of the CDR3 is TGTGCCAGCAGCTTATTTGTCGGAGAGACCCAGTACTTC. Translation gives CASSLFVGETQYF.

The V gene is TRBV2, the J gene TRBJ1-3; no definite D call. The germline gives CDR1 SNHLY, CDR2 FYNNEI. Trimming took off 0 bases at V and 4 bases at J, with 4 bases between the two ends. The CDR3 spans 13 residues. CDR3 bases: TGTGCCAGCAGTGAAGCGACCGGAAACACCATATATTTT. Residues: CASSEATGNTIYF.

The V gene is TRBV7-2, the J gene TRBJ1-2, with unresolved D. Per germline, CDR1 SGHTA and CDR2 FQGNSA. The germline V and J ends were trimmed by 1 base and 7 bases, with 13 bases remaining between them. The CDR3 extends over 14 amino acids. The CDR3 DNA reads TGTGCCAGCAGCTTAGGCCGCGGGTTTAGTGGCTACACCTTC. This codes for CASSLGRGFSGYTF. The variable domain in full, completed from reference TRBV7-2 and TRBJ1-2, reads GAGVSQSPSNKVTEKGKDVELRCDPISGHTALYWYRQSLGQGLEFLIYFQGNSAPDKSGLPSDRFSAERTGGSVSTLTIQRTQQEDSAVYLCASSLGRGFSGYTFGSGTRLTVV.

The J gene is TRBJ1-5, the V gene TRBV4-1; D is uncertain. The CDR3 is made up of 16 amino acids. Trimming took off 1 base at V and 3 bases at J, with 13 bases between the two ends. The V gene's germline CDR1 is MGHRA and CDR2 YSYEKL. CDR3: CASSQVPRIANQPQHF. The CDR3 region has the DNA TGCGCCAGCAGCCAAGTACCCAGAATAGCCAATCAGCCCCAGCATTTT.

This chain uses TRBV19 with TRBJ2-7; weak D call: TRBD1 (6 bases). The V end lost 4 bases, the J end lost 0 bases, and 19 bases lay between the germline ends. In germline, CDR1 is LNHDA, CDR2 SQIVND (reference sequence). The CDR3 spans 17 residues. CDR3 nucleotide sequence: TGTGCCAGTAGTAAGCAGCCGGGACAACTAGACTCCTACGAGCAGTACTTC. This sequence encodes CASSKQPGQLDSYEQYF.

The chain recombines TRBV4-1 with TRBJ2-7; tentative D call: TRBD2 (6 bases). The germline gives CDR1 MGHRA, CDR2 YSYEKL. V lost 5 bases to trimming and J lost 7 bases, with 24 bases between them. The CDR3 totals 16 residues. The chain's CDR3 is CASSTRAGLPFVEQYF. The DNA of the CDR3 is TGCGCCAGCAGCACCCGCGCGGGACTCCCGTTTGTGGAGCAGTACTTC.

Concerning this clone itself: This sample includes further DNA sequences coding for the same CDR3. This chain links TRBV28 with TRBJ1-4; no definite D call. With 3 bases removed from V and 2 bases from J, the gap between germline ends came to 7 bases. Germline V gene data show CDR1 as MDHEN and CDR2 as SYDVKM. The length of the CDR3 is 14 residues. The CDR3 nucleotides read TGTGCCAGCAGTTTTGGTGCGACTAATGAAAAACTGTTTTTT. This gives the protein CASSFGATNEKLFF.

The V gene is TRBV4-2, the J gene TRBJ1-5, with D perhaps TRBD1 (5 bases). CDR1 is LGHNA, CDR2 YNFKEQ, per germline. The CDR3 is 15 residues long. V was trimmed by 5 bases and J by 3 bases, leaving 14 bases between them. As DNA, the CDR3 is TGTGCCAGCAGCGGCGGACAAGCTTTCAATCAGCCCCAGCATTTT. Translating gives CASSGGQAFNQPQHF.

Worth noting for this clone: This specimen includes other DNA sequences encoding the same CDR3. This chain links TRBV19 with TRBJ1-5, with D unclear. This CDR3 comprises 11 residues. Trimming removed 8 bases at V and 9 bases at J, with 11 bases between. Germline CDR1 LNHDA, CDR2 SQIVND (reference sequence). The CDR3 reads CASSARGPQHF. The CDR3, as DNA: TGTGCCAGTTCCGCCCGGGGGCCCCAGCATTTT.

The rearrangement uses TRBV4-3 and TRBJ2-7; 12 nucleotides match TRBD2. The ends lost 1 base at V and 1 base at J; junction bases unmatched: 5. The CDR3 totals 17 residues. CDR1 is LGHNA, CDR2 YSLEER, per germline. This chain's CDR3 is CASSQGGTSGFSYEQYF. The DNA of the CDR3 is TGCGCCAGCAGCCAAGGAGGGACTAGCGGGTTTTCCTACGAGCAGTACTTC.

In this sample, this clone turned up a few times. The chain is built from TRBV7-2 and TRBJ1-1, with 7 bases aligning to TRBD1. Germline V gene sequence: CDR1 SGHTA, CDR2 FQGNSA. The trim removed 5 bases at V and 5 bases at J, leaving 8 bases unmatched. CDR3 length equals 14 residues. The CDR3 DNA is TGTGCCAGCAGCGAACGCTCAGGGGGAACTGAAGCTTTCTTT. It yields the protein CASSERSGGTEAFF.

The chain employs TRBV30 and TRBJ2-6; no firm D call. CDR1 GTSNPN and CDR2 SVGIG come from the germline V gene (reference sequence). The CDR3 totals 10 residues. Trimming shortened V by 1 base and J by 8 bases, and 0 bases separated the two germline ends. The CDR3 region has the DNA TGTGCCTGGAGTGCCAACGTCCTGACTTTC. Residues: CAWSANVLTF.

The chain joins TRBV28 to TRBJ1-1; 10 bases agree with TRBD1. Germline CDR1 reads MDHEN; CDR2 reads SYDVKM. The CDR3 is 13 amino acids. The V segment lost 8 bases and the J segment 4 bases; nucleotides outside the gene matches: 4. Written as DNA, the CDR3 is TGTGCCAGCCTCCGGGACAGGGGCACTGAAGCTTTCTTT. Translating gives CASLRDRGTEAFF.

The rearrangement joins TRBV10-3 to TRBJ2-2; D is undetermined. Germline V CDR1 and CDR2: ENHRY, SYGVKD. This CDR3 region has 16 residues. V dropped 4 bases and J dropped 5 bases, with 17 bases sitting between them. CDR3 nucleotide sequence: TGTGCCATCAGTGGCCAGGAACTTGGCGCAACCGGGGAGCTGTTTTTT. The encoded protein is CAISGQELGATGELFF.

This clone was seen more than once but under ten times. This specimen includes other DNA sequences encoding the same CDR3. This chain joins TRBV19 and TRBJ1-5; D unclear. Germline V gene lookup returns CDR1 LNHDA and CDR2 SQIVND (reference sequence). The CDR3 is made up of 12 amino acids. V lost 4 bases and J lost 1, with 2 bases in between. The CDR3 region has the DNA TGTGCCAGTAGTACCAGCAATCAGCCCCAGCATTTT. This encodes CASSTSNQPQHF. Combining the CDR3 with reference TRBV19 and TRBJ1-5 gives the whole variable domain DGGITQSPKYLFRKEGQNVTLSCEQNLNHDAMYWYRQDPGQGLRLIYYSQIVNDFQKGDIAEGYSVSREKKESFPLTVTSAQKNPTAFYLCASSTSNQPQHFGDGTRLSIL.

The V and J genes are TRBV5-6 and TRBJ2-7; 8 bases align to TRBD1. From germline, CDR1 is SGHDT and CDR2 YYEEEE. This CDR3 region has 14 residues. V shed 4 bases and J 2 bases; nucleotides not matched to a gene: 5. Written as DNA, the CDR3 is TGTGCCAGCAGCCGACAGGGGACCACCTACGAGCAGTACTTC. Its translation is CASSRQGTTYEQYF. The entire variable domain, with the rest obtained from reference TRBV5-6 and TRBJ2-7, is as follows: DAGVTQSPTHLIKTRGQQVTLRCSPKSGHDTVSWYQQALGQGPQFIFQYYEEEERQRGNFPDRFSGHQFPNYSSELNVNALLLGDSALYLCASSRQGTTYEQYFGPGTRLTVT.

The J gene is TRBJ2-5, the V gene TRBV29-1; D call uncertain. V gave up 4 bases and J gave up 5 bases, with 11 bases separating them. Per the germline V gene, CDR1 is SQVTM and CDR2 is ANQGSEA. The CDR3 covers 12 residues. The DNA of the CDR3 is TGCAGCGTTGGTGGCCCCTCGGAGACCCAGTACTTC. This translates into CSVGGPSETQYF.

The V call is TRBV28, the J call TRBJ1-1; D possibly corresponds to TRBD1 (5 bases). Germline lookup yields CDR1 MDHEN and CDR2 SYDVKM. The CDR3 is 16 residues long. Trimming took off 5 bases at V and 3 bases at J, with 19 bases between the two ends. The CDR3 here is CASSPQLGVRDTEAFF. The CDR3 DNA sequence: TGTGCCAGCAGTCCCCAACTGGGGGTTAGGGACACTGAAGCTTTCTTT.

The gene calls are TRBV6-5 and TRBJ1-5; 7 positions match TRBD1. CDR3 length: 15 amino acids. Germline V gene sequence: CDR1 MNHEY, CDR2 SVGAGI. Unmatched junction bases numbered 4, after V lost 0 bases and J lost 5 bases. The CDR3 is CASSYSFTGDQPQHF. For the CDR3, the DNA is TGTGCCAGCAGTTACTCGTTCACAGGGGATCAGCCCCAGCATTTT.

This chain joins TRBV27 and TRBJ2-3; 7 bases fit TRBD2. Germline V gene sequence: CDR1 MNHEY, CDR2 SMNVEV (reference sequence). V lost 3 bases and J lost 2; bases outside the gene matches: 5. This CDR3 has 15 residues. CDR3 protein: CASSLSGLTTDTQYF. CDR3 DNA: TGTGCCAGCAGTTTGTCGGGACTAACCACAGATACGCAGTATTTT.

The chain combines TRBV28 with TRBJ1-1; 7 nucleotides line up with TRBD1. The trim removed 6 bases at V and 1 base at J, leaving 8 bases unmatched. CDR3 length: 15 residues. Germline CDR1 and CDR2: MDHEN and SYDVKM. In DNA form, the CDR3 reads TGTGCCAGCAGAGATACGACAGGGAAGAACACTGAAGCTTTCTTT. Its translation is CASRDTTGKNTEAFF.

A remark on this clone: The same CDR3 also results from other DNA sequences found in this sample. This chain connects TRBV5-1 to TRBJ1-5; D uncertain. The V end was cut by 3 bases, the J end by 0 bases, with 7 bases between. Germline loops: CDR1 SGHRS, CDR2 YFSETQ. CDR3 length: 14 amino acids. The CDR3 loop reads CASSSGDSNQPQHF. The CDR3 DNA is TGCGCCAGCAGCTCCGGGGATAGCAATCAGCCCCAGCATTTT.

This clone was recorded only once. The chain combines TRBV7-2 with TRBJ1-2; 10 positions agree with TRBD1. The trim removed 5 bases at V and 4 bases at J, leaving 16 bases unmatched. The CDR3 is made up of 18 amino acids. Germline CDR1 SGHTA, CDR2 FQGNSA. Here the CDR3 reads CASSLTGSGTGAFYGYTF. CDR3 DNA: TGTGCCAGCAGCCTAACAGGGTCCGGGACAGGGGCCTTCTATGGCTACACCTTC.

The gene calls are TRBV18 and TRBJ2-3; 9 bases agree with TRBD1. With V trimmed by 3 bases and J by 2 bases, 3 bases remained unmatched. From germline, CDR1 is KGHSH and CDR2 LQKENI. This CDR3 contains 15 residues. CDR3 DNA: TGTGCCAGCTCACCGGGACAGGGACCCACAGATACGCAGTATTTT. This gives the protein CASSPGQGPTDTQYF.

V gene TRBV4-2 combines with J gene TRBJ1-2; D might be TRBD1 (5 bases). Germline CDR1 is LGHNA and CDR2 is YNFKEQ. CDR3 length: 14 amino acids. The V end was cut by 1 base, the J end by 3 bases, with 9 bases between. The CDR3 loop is CASSQVTGDYGYTF. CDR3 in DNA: TGTGCCAGCAGCCAAGTGACGGGGGACTATGGCTACACCTTC.

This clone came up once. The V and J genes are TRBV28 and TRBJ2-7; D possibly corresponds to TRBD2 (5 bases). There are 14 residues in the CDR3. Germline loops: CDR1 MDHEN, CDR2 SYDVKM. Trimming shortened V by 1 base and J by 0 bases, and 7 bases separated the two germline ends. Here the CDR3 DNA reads TGTGCCAGCAGTTTATCCCGGGACTCCTACGAGCAGTACTTC. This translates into CASSLSRDSYEQYF.

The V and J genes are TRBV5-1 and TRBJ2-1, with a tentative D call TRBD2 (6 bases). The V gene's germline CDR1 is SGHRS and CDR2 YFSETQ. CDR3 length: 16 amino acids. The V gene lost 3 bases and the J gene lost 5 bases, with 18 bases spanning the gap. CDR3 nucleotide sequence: TGCGCCAGCAGCTCCTACCCGGGACTGAGGGACAATGAGCAGTTCTTC. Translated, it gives CASSSYPGLRDNEQFF.